The T cell receptor (beta chain) under discussion was sequenced for a study of T cell changes during pregnancy in multiple sclerosis. Looked up from germline, CDR1 is SGHVS and CDR2 is FQNEAQ. V was cut by 5 bases and J by 2 bases, with 9 bases left in between. The CDR3 spans 13 residues. Clones were read by immunoSEQ multiplex PCR, and TCRdb kept only the in-frame ones, dropping some. The table shows some 51,000 clones, with about 94% occurring only once. The clonotype originates from a female donor with multiple sclerosis, enrolled in a pregnancy study. The chain combines TRBV7-8 with TRBJ1-1; D call uncertain. The specimen comprised CD4+ T cells from peripheral blood mononuclear cells, sampled in the first trimester of pregnancy. The CDR3 loop reads CASSPLRNTEAFF. CDR3 DNA sequence: TGTGCCAGCAGCCCCCTCAGAAACACTGAAGCTTTCTTT. The whole variable domain, filled in from reference TRBV7-8 and TRBJ1-1, reads GAGVSQSPRYKVAKRGQDVALRCDPISGHVSLFWYQQALGQGPEFLTYFQNEAQLDKSGLPSDRFFAERPEGSVSTLKIQRTQQEDSAVYLCASSPLRNTEAFFGQGTRLTVV.